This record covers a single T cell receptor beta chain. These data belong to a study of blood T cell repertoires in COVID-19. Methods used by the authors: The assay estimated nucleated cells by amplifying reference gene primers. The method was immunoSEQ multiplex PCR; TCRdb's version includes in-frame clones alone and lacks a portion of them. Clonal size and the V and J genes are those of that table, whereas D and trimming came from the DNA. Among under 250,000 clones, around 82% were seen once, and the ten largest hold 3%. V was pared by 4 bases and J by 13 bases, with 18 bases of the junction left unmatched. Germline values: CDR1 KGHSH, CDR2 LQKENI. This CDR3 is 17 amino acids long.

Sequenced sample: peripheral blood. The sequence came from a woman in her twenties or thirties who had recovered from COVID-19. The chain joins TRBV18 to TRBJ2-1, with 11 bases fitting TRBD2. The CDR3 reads CASSRGTSGHDGSPQFF. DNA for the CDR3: TGTGCCAGCTCACGCGGGACTAGCGGCCACGATGGGTCCCCACAGTTCTTC.